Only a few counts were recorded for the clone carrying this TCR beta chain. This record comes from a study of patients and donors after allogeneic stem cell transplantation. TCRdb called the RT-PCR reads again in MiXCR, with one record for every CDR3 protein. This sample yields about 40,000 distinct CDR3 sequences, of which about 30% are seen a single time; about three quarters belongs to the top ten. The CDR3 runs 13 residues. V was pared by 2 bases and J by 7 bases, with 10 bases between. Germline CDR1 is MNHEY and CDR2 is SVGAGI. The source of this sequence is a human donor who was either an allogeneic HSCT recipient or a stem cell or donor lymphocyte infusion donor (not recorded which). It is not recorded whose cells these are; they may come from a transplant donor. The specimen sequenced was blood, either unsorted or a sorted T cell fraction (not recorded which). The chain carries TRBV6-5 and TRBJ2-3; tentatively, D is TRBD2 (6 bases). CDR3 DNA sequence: TGTGCCAGCAGTTACGCGGAGGGGAATACGCAGTATTTT. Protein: CASSYAEGNTQYF.